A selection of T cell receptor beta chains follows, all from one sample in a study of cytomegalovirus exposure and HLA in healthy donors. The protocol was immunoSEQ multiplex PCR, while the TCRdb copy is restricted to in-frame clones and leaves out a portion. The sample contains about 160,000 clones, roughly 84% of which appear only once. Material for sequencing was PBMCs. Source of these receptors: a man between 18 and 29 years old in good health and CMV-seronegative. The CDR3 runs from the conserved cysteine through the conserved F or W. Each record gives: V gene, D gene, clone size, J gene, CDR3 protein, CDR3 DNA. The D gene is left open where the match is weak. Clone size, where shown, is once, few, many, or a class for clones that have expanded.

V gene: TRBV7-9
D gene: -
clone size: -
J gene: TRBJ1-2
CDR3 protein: CASSSSTPSGGYTF
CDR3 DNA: TGTGCCAGCAGCTCATCGACACCGTCCGGTGGCTACACCTTC

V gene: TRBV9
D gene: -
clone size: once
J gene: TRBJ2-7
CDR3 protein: CASSYGRTEQYF
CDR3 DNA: TGTGCCAGCAGCTATGGTAGAACCGAGCAGTACTTC

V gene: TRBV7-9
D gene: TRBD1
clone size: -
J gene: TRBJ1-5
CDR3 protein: CASSTDRVGRPQHF
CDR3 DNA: TGTGCCAGCAGCACCGACAGGGTGGGTCGGCCCCAGCATTTT

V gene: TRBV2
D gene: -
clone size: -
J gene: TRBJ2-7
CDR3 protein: CASSVKAGAPYEQYF
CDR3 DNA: TGTGCCAGCAGTGTGAAGGCGGGGGCCCCCTACGAGCAGTACTTC

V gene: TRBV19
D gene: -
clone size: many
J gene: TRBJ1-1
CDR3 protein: CASSILGEVSTEAFF
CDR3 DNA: TGTGCCAGTAGTATTTTGGGGGAGGTGAGCACTGAAGCTTTCTTT

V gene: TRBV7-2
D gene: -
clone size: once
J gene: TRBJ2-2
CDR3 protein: CASSLVWEAGELFF
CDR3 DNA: TGTGCCAGCAGCTTAGTTTGGGAGGCCGGGGAGCTGTTTTTT

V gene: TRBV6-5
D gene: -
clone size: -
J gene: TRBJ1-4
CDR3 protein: CASSSAGAVKEKLFF
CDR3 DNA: TGTGCCAGCAGTTCCGCAGGGGCCGTAAAGGAAAAACTGTTTTTT

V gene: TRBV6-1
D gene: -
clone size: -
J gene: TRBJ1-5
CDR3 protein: CASSPRPGRQPQHF
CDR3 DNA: TGTGCCAGCAGTCCTCGCCCAGGGCGTCAGCCCCAGCATTTT

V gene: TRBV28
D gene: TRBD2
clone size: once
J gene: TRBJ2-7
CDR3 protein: CASSRNSGSAYEQYF
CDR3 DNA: TGTGCCAGCAGTCGCAATAGCGGGAGCGCCTACGAGCAGTACTTC

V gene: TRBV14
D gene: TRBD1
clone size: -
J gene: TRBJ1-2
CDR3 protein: CASSLAGTAYGYTF
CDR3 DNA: TGTGCCAGCAGCCTGGCCGGGACAGCCTATGGCTACACCTTC

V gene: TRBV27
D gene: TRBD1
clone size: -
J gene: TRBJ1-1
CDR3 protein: CASSLGDSGGTEAFF
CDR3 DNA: TGTGCCAGCAGTTTAGGGGACAGTGGGGGCACTGAAGCTTTCTTT

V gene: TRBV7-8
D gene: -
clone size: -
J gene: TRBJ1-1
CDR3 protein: CASSLDKQVPRNTEAFF
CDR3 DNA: TGTGCCAGCAGCTTAGATAAACAGGTCCCACGGAACACTGAAGCTTTCTTT

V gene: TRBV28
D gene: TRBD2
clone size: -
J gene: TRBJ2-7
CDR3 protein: CASSPPGLALAYEQYF
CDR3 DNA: TGTGCCAGCAGTCCCCCGGGACTAGCGCTTGCCTACGAGCAGTACTTC

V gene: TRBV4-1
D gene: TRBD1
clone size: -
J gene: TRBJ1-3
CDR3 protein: CASSPTGGGDTIYF
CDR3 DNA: TGCGCCAGCAGCCCAACAGGGGGTGGCGACACCATATATTTT

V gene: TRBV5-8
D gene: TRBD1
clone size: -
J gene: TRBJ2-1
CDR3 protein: CASSTGQGVDEQFF
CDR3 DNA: TGTGCCAGCAGCACGGGACAGGGCGTCGATGAGCAGTTCTTC

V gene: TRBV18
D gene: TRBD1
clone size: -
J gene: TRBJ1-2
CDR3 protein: CASSERTGDGYTF
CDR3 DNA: TGTGCCAGCTCAGAACGGACAGGGGATGGCTACACCTTC

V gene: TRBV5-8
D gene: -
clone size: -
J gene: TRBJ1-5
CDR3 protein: CASKREPGNQPQHF
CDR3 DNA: TGTGCCAGCAAAAGGGAGCCCGGCAATCAGCCCCAGCATTTT

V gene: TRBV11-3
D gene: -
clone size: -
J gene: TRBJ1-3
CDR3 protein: CASSKGEGSSGNTIYF
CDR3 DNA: TGTGCCAGCAGCAAAGGGGAGGGGAGCTCTGGAAACACCATATATTTT

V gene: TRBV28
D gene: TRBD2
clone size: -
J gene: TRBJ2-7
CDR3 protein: CASRGAGGTIWEQYF
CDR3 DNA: TGTGCCAGCAGAGGGGCGGGGGGGACGATATGGGAGCAGTACTTC

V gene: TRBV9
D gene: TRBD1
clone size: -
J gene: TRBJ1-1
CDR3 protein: CASSMGTGDTEAFF
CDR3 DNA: TGTGCCAGCAGTATGGGCACAGGGGACACTGAAGCTTTCTTT

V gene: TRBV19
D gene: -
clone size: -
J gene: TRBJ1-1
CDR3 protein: CASSVPQGEAFF
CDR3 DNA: TGTGCCAGTAGTGTCCCCCAGGGGGAAGCTTTCTTT

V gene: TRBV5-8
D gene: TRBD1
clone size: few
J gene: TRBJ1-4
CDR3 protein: CASSSGQGATNEKLFF
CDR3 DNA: TGTGCCAGCAGCTCCGGACAGGGAGCAACTAATGAAAAACTGTTTTTT

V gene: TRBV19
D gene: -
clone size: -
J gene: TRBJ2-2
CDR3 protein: CASSLAGLTGELFF
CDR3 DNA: TGTGCCAGTAGTCTGGCAGGGTTGACCGGGGAGCTGTTTTTT

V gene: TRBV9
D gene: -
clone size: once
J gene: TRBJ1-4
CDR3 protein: CASSVESRGEKLFF
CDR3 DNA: TGTGCCAGCAGCGTAGAGAGCAGGGGTGAAAAACTGTTTTTT

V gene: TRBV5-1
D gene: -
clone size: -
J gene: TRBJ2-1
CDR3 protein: CASSLGGEGRFF
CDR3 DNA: TGCGCCAGCAGCTTGGGGGGAGAAGGCCGCTTCTTC

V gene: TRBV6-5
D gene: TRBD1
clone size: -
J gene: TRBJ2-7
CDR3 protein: CASRTGSRGHEQYF
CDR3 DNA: TGTGCCAGCAGGACAGGGAGTAGGGGACACGAGCAGTACTTC

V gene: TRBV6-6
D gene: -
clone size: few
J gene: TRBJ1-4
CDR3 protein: CASSYLNEKLFF
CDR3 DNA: TGTGCCAGCAGTTACTTAAATGAAAAACTGTTTTTT

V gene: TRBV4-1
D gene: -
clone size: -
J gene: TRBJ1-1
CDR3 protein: CASSQTGPNTEAFF
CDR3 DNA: TGCGCCAGCAGCCAGACAGGTCCCAACACTGAAGCTTTCTTT

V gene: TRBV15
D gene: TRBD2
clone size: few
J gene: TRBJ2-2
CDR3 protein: CATSKGGMNTGELFF
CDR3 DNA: TGTGCCACCAGCAAGGGAGGGATGAACACCGGGGAGCTGTTTTTT

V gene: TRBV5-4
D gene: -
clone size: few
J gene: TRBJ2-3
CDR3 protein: CASSLGPGDTQYF
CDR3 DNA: TGTGCCAGCAGCTTGGGTCCGGGAGATACGCAGTATTTT

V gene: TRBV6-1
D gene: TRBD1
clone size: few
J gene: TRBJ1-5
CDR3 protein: CASIWTGGSNQPQHF
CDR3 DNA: TGTGCCAGCATCTGGACAGGGGGGAGCAATCAGCCCCAGCATTTT

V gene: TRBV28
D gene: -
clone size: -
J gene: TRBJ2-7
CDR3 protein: CASSLDGPKSSYEQYF
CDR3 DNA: TGTGCCAGCAGTTTAGATGGGCCGAAAAGCTCCTACGAGCAGTACTTC

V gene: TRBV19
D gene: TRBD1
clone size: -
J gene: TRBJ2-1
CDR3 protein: CASRPRDRGSLVPYNEQFF
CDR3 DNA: TGTGCCAGTAGACCCCGGGACAGGGGTTCCCTCGTCCCCTACAATGAGCAGTTCTTC

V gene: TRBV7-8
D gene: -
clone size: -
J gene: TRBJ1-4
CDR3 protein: CASSLAWQGGDEKLFF
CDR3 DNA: TGTGCCAGCAGCTTAGCGTGGCAGGGAGGGGATGAAAAACTGTTTTTT

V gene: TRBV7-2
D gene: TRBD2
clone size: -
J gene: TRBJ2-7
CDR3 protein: CASSLGGRLGLVHEQYF
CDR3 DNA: TGTGCCAGCAGCTTAGGAGGCCGGCTGGGACTAGTTCACGAGCAGTACTTC

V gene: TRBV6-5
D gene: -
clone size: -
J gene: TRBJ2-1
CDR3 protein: CASSGGQLYNEQFF
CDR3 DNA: TGTGCCAGCAGTGGCGGACAGCTGTACAATGAGCAGTTCTTC

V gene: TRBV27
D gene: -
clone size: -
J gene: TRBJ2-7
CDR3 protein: CASSLAGLSLEQYF
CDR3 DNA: TGTGCCAGCAGTTTAGCAGGGCTATCTCTCGAGCAGTACTTC

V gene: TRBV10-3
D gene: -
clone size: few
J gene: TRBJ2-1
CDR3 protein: CAIRTGVGNEQFF
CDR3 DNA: TGTGCCATCAGGACGGGAGTAGGGAATGAGCAGTTCTTC

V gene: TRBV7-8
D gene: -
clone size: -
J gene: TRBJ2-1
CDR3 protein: CASSLARRPSSEARYNEQFF
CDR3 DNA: TGTGCCAGCAGCTTAGCCCGCCGGCCCTCTAGCGAGGCACGATACAATGAGCAGTTCTTC

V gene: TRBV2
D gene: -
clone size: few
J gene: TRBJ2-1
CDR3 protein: CASSEASNEQFF
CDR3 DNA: TGTGCCAGCAGTGAAGCATCAAATGAGCAGTTCTTC